A selection of T cell receptor beta chains follows, all from one sample in a study of cytomegalovirus exposure and HLA in healthy donors. Method: immunoSEQ multiplex PCR; TCRdb's copy keeps in-frame clones and lacks some. The sample has 85,000 to 100,000 clones, 78% seen once. Sequenced material: PBMCs. The receptors were gathered from a woman aged 40 to 55 in good health and CMV-seropositive. Each CDR3 is given with its conserved first and last residue. A D gene is named only where the DNA matches it firmly. Only part of the rows carry a size: once, few, many, or a class if the clone is expanded.

>TRBJ2-2|NA|15|TRBV6-1|NA
TGTGCCAGCAGTGTCAGGCCGGAGGGCACCGGGGAGCTGTTTTTT
CASSVRPEGTGELFF
>TRBJ1-3|NA|17|TRBV4-1|TRBD1
TGCGCCAGCAGCCACTACCGGGACAGGGTCTCTGGAAACACCATATATTTT
CASSHYRDRVSGNTIYF
>TRBJ2-1|once|13|TRBV11-2|TRBD2
TGTGCCAGCAGCCGGAGCTTGGGACTAGGCGTGTTCTTC
CASSRSLGLGVFF
>TRBJ2-4|NA|12|TRBV12-5|NA
TGTGCTAGCCGGGACACAAAAAACATTCAGTACTTC
CASRDTKNIQYF
>TRBJ1-4|NA|16|TRBV7-6|TRBD1
TGTGCCAGCAGCCCGCGGACAGGGCGGTCTAATGAAAAACTGTTTTTT
CASSPRTGRSNEKLFF
>TRBJ1-2|once|15|TRBV6-1|TRBD1
TGTGCCAGCAGCTACACACAGGGACAGGGGTATGGCTACACCTTC
CASSYTQGQGYGYTF
>TRBJ1-2|NA|13|TRBV30|NA
TGTGCCTGGAGTGTCGAAAGGGGTGATGGCTACACCTTC
CAWSVERGDGYTF
>TRBJ2-7|NA|14|TRBV19|TRBD1
TGTGCCAGTGCCCGGGACAGGGAAGGCTACGAGCAGTACTTC
CASARDREGYEQYF
>TRBJ2-3|NA|18|TRBV5-1|TRBD1
TGCGCCAGCAGCTTCCGGGACAGGGGATTTTGGAGCACAGATACGCAGTATTTT
CASSFRDRGFWSTDTQYF
>TRBJ2-3|few|16|TRBV29-1|TRBD2
TGCAGCGTTGACCCTAGCGGGAGCTTGGGCACAGATACGCAGTATTTT
CSVDPSGSLGTDTQYF
>TRBJ1-5|NA|17|TRBV28|NA
TGTGCCAGCAGTTTATTTAGGGGGACCGAGAGCAATCAGCCCCAGCATTTT
CASSLFRGTESNQPQHF
>TRBJ2-7|NA|16|TRBV4-1|NA
TGCGCCAGCAGCCAAGATCGCGGAGTTCTCGGGTACGAGCAGTACTTC
CASSQDRGVLGYEQYF
>TRBJ1-5|NA|17|TRBV28|NA
TGTGCCAGCAGTTTTCGGGCCCGATTAACAGGGTCTCAGCCCCAGCATTTT
CASSFRARLTGSQPQHF
>TRBJ2-4|few|16|TRBV28|NA
TGTGCCAGCAGTCCACGACAGTACTTAGCCAAAAACATTCAGTACTTC
CASSPRQYLAKNIQYF
>TRBJ2-7|NA|14|TRBV6-1|NA
TGTGCCAGCAGTGTTGCGGGAAACCTATACGAGCAGTACTTC
CASSVAGNLYEQYF
>TRBJ1-1|NA|14|TRBV5-1|NA
TGCGCCAGCAGCTCAGGACAGTTGGTCACTGAAGCTTTCTTT
CASSSGQLVTEAFF
>TRBJ2-2|NA|15|TRBV28|TRBD2
TGTGCCAGCAGTTTTGGTGGGGGGGACACCGGGGAGCTGTTTTTT
CASSFGGGDTGELFF
>TRBJ1-4|NA|15|TRBV19|NA
TGTGCCAGTAGTATTGGGGCAACAACTAATGAAAAACTGTTTTTT
CASSIGATTNEKLFF
>TRBJ2-3|NA|17|TRBV5-8|TRBD1
TGTGCCAGCAGCTCTGGCCGGGGACAGGGGGCGGCAGATACGCAGTATTTT
CASSSGRGQGAADTQYF
>TRBJ2-5|NA|15|TRBV15|TRBD2
TGTGCCACCAGCCCCAGATCGGGAGGGCAAGAGACCCAGTACTTC
CATSPRSGGQETQYF
>TRBJ1-2|NA|15|TRBV2|NA
TGTGCCAGCAGCGCCAGGAGGGGTTCTAACTATGGCTACACCTTC
CASSARRGSNYGYTF
>TRBJ1-2|few|16|TRBV7-9|NA
TGTGCCAGCAGCTTAGCGGGGGGTGGGGCGGTCGGGGGCTACACCTTC
CASSLAGGGAVGGYTF
>TRBJ2-1|NA|16|TRBV6-1|TRBD2
TGTGCCAGCAGTGTCGGACAGACGACTAGCGGGAATGAGCAGTTCTTC
CASSVGQTTSGNEQFF
>TRBJ1-3|NA|15|TRBV10-3|NA
TGTGCCATCAGTGAGTCAGGGGATGTTGGAAACACCATATATTTT
CAISESGDVGNTIYF
>TRBJ2-2|NA|13|TRBV30|NA
TGTGCCTGGAGTGGACACAACACCGGGGAGCTGTTTTTT
CAWSGHNTGELFF
>TRBJ2-1|few|13|TRBV2|NA
TGTGCCAGCAGTGTGTCAGAATACAATGAGCAGTTCTTC
CASSVSEYNEQFF
>TRBJ1-4|NA|14|TRBV21-1|NA
TGTGCCAGCAGCCCCCTCCAGACGGGGGACAAACTGTTTTTT
CASSPLQTGDKLFF
>TRBJ1-2|NA|13|TRBV15|NA
TGTGCCACCAGCAGAGATCTCAACTATGGCTACACCTTC
CATSRDLNYGYTF
>TRBJ1-5|NA|17|TRBV28|NA
TGTGCCAGCAGTTTATTCAGGGGAGAGAGGGGGAATCAGCCCCAGCATTTT
CASSLFRGERGNQPQHF
>TRBJ1-1|NA|14|TRBV6-1|NA
TGTGCCAGCAGTTCCCACACCAGAAACACTGAAGCTTTCTTT
CASSSHTRNTEAFF
>TRBJ2-5|NA|14|TRBV19|TRBD1
TGTGCCAGTGACAGGGGGGACAAACAAGAGACCCAGTACTTC
CASDRGDKQETQYF
>TRBJ1-1|NA|16|TRBV11-2|NA
TGTGCCAGCAGCTTTCAAGGTGGGGGCCTCAACACTGAAGCTTTCTTT
CASSFQGGGLNTEAFF
>TRBJ1-3|few|15|TRBV5-4|NA
TGTGCCAGCAGCCGGGGGGCAACACGGGGAAACACCATATATTTT
CASSRGATRGNTIYF
>TRBJ2-5|NA|16|TRBV5-1|NA
TGCGCCAGCAGCCCTTCTAGCAGACGACACCAAGAGACCCAGTACTTC
CASSPSSRRHQETQYF
>TRBJ2-3|NA|15|TRBV4-2|TRBD2
TGTGCCAGCAGCCAAGTGACGCTAGCGGGAGATACGCAGTATTTT
CASSQVTLAGDTQYF
>TRBJ1-2|NA|13|TRBV10-3|NA
TGTGCCATCAGTGAACCCGGGACTTATGGCTACACCTTC
CAISEPGTYGYTF
>TRBJ2-7|NA|17|TRBV27|TRBD2
TGTGCCAGCAGTTTATCGGCCCAAGCGGGAGGGCCAGTCGAGCAGTACTTC
CASSLSAQAGGPVEQYF
>TRBJ2-3|NA|17|TRBV7-9|TRBD2
TGTGCCAGCAGCTATTATGGGGGGTCTAGCGGTTCAGATACGCAGTATTTT
CASSYYGGSSGSDTQYF
>TRBJ2-1|NA|16|TRBV19|TRBD2
TGTGCCAGTAGTATAGTACCTAGCGGGAGGTTCAATGAGCAGTTCTTC
CASSIVPSGRFNEQFF
>TRBJ1-1|NA|15|TRBV19|NA
TGTGCCAGTAGTCTCCGGGCCGGAGGGAACACTGAAGCTTTCTTT
CASSLRAGGNTEAFF